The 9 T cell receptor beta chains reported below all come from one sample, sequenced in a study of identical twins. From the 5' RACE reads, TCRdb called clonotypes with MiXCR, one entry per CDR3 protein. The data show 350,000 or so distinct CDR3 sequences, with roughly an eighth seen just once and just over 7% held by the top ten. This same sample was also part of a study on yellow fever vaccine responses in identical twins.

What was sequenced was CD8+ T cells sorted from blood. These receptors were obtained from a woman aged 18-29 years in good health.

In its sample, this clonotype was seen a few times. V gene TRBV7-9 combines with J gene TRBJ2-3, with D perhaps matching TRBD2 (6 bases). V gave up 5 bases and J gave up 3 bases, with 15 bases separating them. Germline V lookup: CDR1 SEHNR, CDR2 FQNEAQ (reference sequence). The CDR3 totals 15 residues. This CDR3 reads CASSEIASGTDTQYF. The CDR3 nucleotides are TGTGCCAGCAGCGAAATCGCAAGCGGGACAGATACGCAGTATTTT.

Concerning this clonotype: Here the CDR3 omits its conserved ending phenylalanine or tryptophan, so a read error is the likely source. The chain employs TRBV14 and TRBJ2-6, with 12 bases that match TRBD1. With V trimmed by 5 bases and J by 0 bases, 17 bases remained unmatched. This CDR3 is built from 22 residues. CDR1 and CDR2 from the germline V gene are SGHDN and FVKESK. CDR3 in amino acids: CASSWGQGAFTFLGSGANVLTL. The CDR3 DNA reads TGTGCCAGCAGCTGGGGACAGGGGGCGTTCACTTTTTTGGGCTCTGGGGCCAACGTCCTGACTTTA.

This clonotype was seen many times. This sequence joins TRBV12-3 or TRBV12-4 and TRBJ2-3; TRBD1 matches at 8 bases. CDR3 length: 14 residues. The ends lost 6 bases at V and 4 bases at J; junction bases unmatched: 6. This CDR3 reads CASSRQGLPDTQYF. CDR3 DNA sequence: TGTGCCAGCAGCAGACAGGGGTTGCCAGATACGCAGTATTTT.

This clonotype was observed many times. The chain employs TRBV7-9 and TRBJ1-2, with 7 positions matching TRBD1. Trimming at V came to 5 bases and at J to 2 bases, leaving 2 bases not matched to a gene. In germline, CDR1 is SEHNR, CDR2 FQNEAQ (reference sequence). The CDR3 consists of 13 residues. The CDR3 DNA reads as TGTGCCAGCAGCGTGGACAGGAACTATGGCTACACCTTC. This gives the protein CASSVDRNYGYTF.

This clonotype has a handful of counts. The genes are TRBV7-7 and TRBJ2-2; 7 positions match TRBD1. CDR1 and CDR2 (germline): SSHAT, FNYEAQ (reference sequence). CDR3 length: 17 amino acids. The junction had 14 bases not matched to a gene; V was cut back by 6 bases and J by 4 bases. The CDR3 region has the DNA TGTGCCAGCAGTCAAAGGTTAGACAGGGAAGTCACCGGGGAGCTGTTTTTT. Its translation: CASSQRLDREVTGELFF.

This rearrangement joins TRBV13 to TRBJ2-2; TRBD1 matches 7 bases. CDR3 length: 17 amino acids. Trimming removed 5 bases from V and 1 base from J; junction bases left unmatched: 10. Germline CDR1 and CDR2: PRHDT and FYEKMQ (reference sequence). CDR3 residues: CASSPRGLFENTGELFF. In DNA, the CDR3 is TGTGCCAGCAGCCCTAGGGGGCTATTCGAGAACACCGGGGAGCTGTTTTTT. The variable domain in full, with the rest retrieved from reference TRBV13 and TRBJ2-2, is AAGVIQSPRHLIKEKRETATLKCYPIPRHDTVYWYQQGPGQDPQFLISFYEKMQSDKGSIPDRFSAQQFSDYHSELNMSSLELGDSALYFCASSPRGLFENTGELFFGEGSRLTVL.

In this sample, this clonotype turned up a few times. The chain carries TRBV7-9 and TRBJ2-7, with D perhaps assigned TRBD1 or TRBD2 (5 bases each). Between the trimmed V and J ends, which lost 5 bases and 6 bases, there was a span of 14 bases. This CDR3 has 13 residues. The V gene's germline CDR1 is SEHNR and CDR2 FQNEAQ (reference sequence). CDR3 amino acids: CASSPRDPLEQYF. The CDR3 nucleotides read TGTGCCAGCAGCCCCCGGGACCCACTCGAGCAGTACTTC.

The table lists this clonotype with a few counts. CDR3 bases: TGTGCCAGCAGTTTATCTATCCGGGACAGGGGGTCCTATAATTCACCCCTCCACTTT. Protein product: CASSLSIRDRGSYNSPLHF. The genes are TRBV27 and TRBJ1-6, with 11 bases fitting TRBD1. Germline V gene sequence: CDR1 MNHEY, CDR2 SMNVEV (reference sequence). The CDR3 runs 19 residues. V gave up 0 bases and J gave up 1 base; unmatched junction bases: 5.

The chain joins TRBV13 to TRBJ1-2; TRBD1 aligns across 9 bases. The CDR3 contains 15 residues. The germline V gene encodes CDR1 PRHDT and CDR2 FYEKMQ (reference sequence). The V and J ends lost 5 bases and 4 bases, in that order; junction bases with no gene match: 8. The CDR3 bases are TGTGCCAGCAGCGCCGGGACAGGGCTCGGCTATGGCTACACCTTC. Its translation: CASSAGTGLGYGYTF.